This T cell receptor beta chain was observed in a study of blood T cell repertoires in COVID-19. Looking at the study overall: The United States, Italy and Spain provided the acute and convalescent COVID-19 samples. The cDNA or gDNA used as material had been derived from T cells, B-cell-depleted T cells, or PBMCs.

Source study methods: Researchers report that nucleated cell counts were estimated from reference gene primer amplification. Repertoires were generated with immunoSEQ multiplex PCR, while TCRdb's copy carries only in-frame clones and drops some. Clone size and V and J calls were adopted from that table, with D and trimming inferred from the DNA. This sample has approximately 100,000 clones, with roughly 86% found just once. There are 15 residues in the CDR3. With 6 bases removed from V and 1 base from J, the gap between germline ends came to 13 bases. Germline assignment: CDR1 KGHSH and CDR2 LQKENI. The chain couples TRBV18 to TRBJ2-1; the D gene is possibly TRBD2 (5 bases). The source of this sequence is a man aged 50 or older with acute or convalescent COVID-19. What was sequenced was peripheral blood. In nucleotides, the CDR3 is TGTGCCAGCTCCACCGTAGAGGGATCCTACAATGAGCAGTTCTTC. Translation: CASSTVEGSYNEQFF.